This T cell receptor beta chain was captured in a study of cytomegalovirus exposure and HLA in healthy donors. General study findings and limits: Later analysis reportedly placed an Asian-associated ancestry cluster below the roughly 700-donor mean in N-insertions.

As to this clone: The antigen is unknown.

PCR amplification relied on 60 Vbeta primers (plus 13 Jbeta primers). Repertoires were generated with immunoSEQ multiplex PCR, while TCRdb's copy carries only in-frame clones and drops some. Among tens of thousands of clones listed, 65% to 85% were seen once. V lost 5 bases to trimming and J lost 3 bases, with 4 bases between them. Germline V gene sequence: CDR1 SGHAT, CDR2 FQNNGV. The CDR3 covers 11 residues. Unrecorded immune exposures were likely, despite nominal health at sampling. The sequenced sample was PBMCs. The V and J genes are TRBV11-2 and TRBJ2-5; D uncertain. The source of this sequence is a man in his 60s in good health and CMV-seropositive. In nucleotides, the CDR3 is TGTGCCAGCAGCCCAGAAGAGACCCAGTACTTC. This encodes CASSPEETQYF. Using reference TRBV11-2 and TRBJ2-5 for the parts outside the CDR3, the full variable domain is EAGVAQSPRYKIIEKRQSVAFWCNPISGHATLYWYQQILGQGPKLLIQFQNNGVVDDSQLPKDRFSAERLKGVDSTLKIQPAKLEDSAVYLCASSPEETQYFGPGTRLLVL.